What follows are 13 T cell receptor beta chains derived from one specimen sequenced in a study of T-cell reconstitution after alpha-beta-depleted transplantation in children (dated by TCRdb to between 2015 and 2016). What the treatment or condition label conveys for this sample: allogeneic hematopoietic cell transplantation with graft depleted of TCRalphabeta T cells and CD19 B cells. Receptors were amplified or captured by PCR. The sequencer was an Illumina HiSeq 2500. Molecular barcoding was employed in the preparation of TCR libraries, with unique molecular identifiers being used to normalize TCRbeta repertoire quantification. TCRdb reanalyzed the raw reads on its own, using fastp at Q25 for trimming and MiXCR for clone calling, and kept in-frame beta chains. A single entry per CDR3 protein holds the most common genes and DNA from its merged rows. A total of around 670,000 distinct CDR3 sequences appear in this sample, approximately 14% of them only once. The ten largest account for 0.79% of the sample.

This material consisted of PBMCs, taken before TCRalphabeta/CD19-depleted stem cell transplant. Receptors were obtained from a girl aged 2 to 10 with congenital amegakaryocytic thrombocytopenia, due to receive a stem cell transplant.

The chain joins TRBV12-3 or TRBV12-4 to TRBJ2-2; D not resolved. The V and J ends lost 6 bases and 8 bases respectively, with 10 bases between them. The CDR3 extends over 12 amino acids. This CDR3 reads CASSLLEGELFF. The CDR3 DNA follows: TGTGCCAGCAGCTTGTTAGAGGGGGAGCTGTTTTTT.

Note on this clonotype: Since a much larger clone is just one base distant, this may be a read error. J is TRBJ2-1 and V is TRBV5-1; 9 bases match TRBD2. V trimming: 3 bases; J trimming: 5 bases; junction bases outside the gene matches: 24. The CDR3 covers 21 residues. The germline V gene has CDR1 SGHRS and CDR2 YFSETQ. The CDR3 nucleotides read TGCGCCAGCAGCTCCCCCCCCTCACCCCTAGCGGGATCTGCAGTTCACAATGAGCAGTTCTTC. Its protein product is CASSSPPSPLAGSAVHNEQFF.

This clonotype showed up many times. This sequence joins TRBV7-6 and TRBJ1-2, with D unclear. The germline V gene encodes CDR1 SGHVS and CDR2 FNYEAQ. The CDR3 has 13 amino acids. Trimming cost V 1 base and J 4 bases, with 7 bases left between them. The CDR3 loop reads CASSLELGYGYTF. The CDR3 DNA reads TGTGCCAGCAGCTTAGAACTGGGCTATGGCTACACCTTC.

Ten or more counts support this clonotype. The V and J genes are TRBV15 and TRBJ1-2; D not certain. The CDR3 spans 15 residues. Trimming took off 5 bases at V and 2 bases at J, with 15 bases between the two ends. The germline CDR1 and CDR2 sequences are LNHNV and YYDKDF (reference sequence). For the CDR3, the DNA is TGTGCCACCAGCTCAAGGACGGGAACAAACTATGGCTACACCTTC. It yields the protein CATSSRTGTNYGYTF. Supplemented by reference TRBV15 and TRBJ1-2, the full variable domain reads DAMVIQNPRYQVTQFGKPVTLSCSQTLNHNVMYWYQQKSSQAPKLLFHYYDKDFNNEADTPDNFQSRRPNTSFCFLDIRSPGLGDTAMYLCATSSRTGTNYGYTFGSGTRLTVV.

This chain uses TRBV11-2 with TRBJ2-7, with 8 bases fitting TRBD1. Germline values: CDR1 SGHAT, CDR2 FQNNGV. V lost 6 bases, J lost 6 bases, and 10 bases stayed unmatched. There are 14 residues in the CDR3. CDR3 region: CASRQRAGTGEQYF. The CDR3 bases are TGTGCCAGCAGGCAAAGGGCAGGGACAGGCGAGCAGTACTTC.

At least ten counts were recorded for this clonotype. The V call is TRBV15, the J call TRBJ2-1, with D tentatively TRBD2 (6 bases). The CDR3 length is 14 residues. Germline-derived CDR1 and CDR2 are LNHNV and YYDKDF (reference sequence). Trimming shortened V by 4 bases and J by 6 bases, and 13 bases separated the two germline ends. CDR3 region: CATSIRTMGNEQFF. Written as DNA, the CDR3 is TGTGCCACCAGCATCAGGACTATGGGCAATGAGCAGTTCTTC.

The rearrangement uses TRBV20-1 and TRBJ2-1; TRBD2 matches 9 bases. This CDR3 contains 16 residues. Germline V gives CDR1 DFQATT, CDR2 SNEGSKA (reference sequence). V shed 4 bases and J 0 bases; nucleotides not matched to a gene: 7. The CDR3: CSATHSGGNSYNEQFF. The CDR3 DNA follows: TGCAGTGCTACCCATAGCGGGGGCAACTCCTACAATGAGCAGTTCTTC.

This clonotype showed up just a few times. The chain couples TRBV7-9 to TRBJ1-1; D not resolved. The CDR3 is made up of 15 amino acids. The ends were cut back, 6 bases at V and 7 bases at J, with 21 bases in the middle. Germline V lookup: CDR1 SEHNR, CDR2 FQNEAQ (reference sequence). The CDR3 is CASSLTTGIFNEAFF. In nucleotides, the CDR3 is TGTGCCAGCAGTTTAACGACTGGGATCTTCAATGAAGCTTTCTTT.

The sample holds a few counts of this clonotype. This sequence joins TRBV10-3 and TRBJ1-2; D is unresolved. In germline, CDR1 is ENHRY, CDR2 SYGVKD. Trimming stripped 0 bases from V and 0 bases from J, with 8 bases between. This CDR3 has 15 amino acids. The DNA for the CDR3 is TGTGCCATCAGTGAGTCGGGCCGAGCTAACTATGGCTACACCTTC. Protein product: CAISESGRANYGYTF.

This clonotype came up many times. The chain employs TRBV20-1 and TRBJ2-3; 9 bases line up with TRBD1. CDR1 is DFQATT and CDR2 is SNEGSKA in the germline V gene (reference sequence). The V segment lost 6 bases and the J segment 2 bases; nucleotides outside the gene matches: 12. There are 16 residues in the CDR3. The CDR3 protein is CSAIIRQGDITDTQYF. DNA for the CDR3: TGCAGTGCGATCATCCGACAGGGGGACATCACAGATACGCAGTATTTT.

Many counts were recorded for this clonotype. V gene TRBV29-1 combines with J gene TRBJ1-1; maybe TRBD1 (5 bases). V lost 4 bases, J lost 0 bases, and 18 bases lay in between. The CDR3 is made up of 16 amino acids. CDR1 SQVTM and CDR2 ANQGSEA come from the germline V gene. CDR3 nucleotides: TGCAGCGTTGGTCGAGTGGGCGAGGGACTGAACACTGAAGCTTTCTTT. Its translation is CSVGRVGEGLNTEAFF.

This clonotype was seen a handful of times. The rearrangement joins TRBV6-2 or TRBV6-3 to TRBJ2-3; 9 bases are a match to TRBD1. From germline, CDR1 is MNHEY and CDR2 SVGEGT. This CDR3 has 15 residues. V dropped 6 bases and J dropped 4; count of bases not matched to a gene: 8. CDR3 nucleotide sequence: TGTGCCAGCAGCACCCGGGACAGGGTCCCAGATACGCAGTATTTT. Amino acids: CASSTRDRVPDTQYF.

In this sample, this clonotype turned up a few times. The chain couples TRBV5-1 to TRBJ2-3; TRBD2 agrees at 9 bases. Germline V CDR1 and CDR2: SGHRS, YFSETQ. The trim removed 4 bases at V and 0 bases at J, leaving 12 bases unmatched. This CDR3 spans 18 amino acids. In nucleotides, the CDR3 is TGCGCCAGCAGCCATCCCCCCGGGACTAGCACTAGCACAGATACGCAGTATTTT. It codes for CASSHPPGTSTSTDTQYF. Looking up the rest from reference TRBV5-1 and TRBJ2-3 gives the full variable domain: KAGVTQTPRYLIKTRGQQVTLSCSPISGHRSVSWYQQTPGQGLQFLFEYFSETQRNKGNFPGRFSGRQFSNSRSEMNVSTLELGDSALYLCASSHPPGTSTSTDTQYFGPGTRLTVL.